A selection of T cell receptor beta chains follows, all from one sample in a study of OX40 agonist ivuxolimab in advanced cancers. The protocol was immunoSEQ multiplex PCR, while the TCRdb copy is restricted to in-frame clones and leaves out a portion. Of approximately 81,000 clones detected, more than 65% appear once; the ten largest clones hold more than 3.5%. This sample comprised CD4+ or CD8+ T cells sorted from blood, obtained in a trial of the OX40 agonist ivuxolimab. The receptors derive from an adult with an advanced solid tumor such as melanoma, head and neck, liver or kidney cancer. Both conserved end residues are trimmed from each CDR3. A D gene is named only where the DNA matches it firmly.

TRBJ2-1,TRBV7-9,TRBD2,ASRKAGAHNEQF
TRBJ2-1,TRBV5-4,-,ASSFSGGSYNEQF
TRBJ1-1,TRBV6-6,-,ASRTNTEAF
TRBJ2-1,TRBV4-2,-,ASSQVSSLDSYNEQF
TRBJ2-5,TRBV7-9,-,ASSLVGEETQY
TRBJ1-1,TRBV7-9,-,ASSSGTEAF
TRBJ1-1,TRBV11-3,TRBD1,ASSSWDREAF
TRBJ1-5,TRBV18,-,ASSAGGGNSNQPQH
TRBJ2-7,TRBV6-6,-,ASSYSFYEQY
TRBJ1-5,TRBV29-1,TRBD1,SVGGQGVGQPQH
TRBJ2-7,TRBV7-9,-,ASSSTQGGLREQY
TRBJ2-2,TRBV7-9,-,ARGVNTGELF
TRBJ1-5,TRBV27,-,ASNSGGAGQPQH